These 20 T cell receptor beta chains came from one sample sequenced in a study of T cell responses to AZD1222 COVID-19 vaccine. Here immunoSEQ multiplex PCR was the method, and the copy in TCRdb shows in-frame clones only, minus some. Of approximately 150,000 clones listed, about 89% were seen once; the top ten hold about 1.9%. Sequenced material: peripheral blood, taken on day 0 of AZD1222 vaccination. These receptors all stem from an adult in good health.

The rearrangement uses TRBV21-1 and TRBJ1-6. TRBV21-1 is noted as a pseudogene. The CDR3 is 17 amino acids. In DNA form, the CDR3 reads TGTGCCAGCAGCAAGCACCGGGGCCGGGGGGACAATTCACCCCTCCACTTT. This translates into CASSKHRGRGDNSPLHF.

This chain joins TRBV9 and TRBJ1-5, with TRBD1 identical over 7 bases. The CDR3 runs 13 residues. The V segment lost 3 bases and the J segment 10 bases; nucleotides outside the gene matches: 7. Germline CDR1 SGDLS, CDR2 YYNGEE. CDR3 DNA sequence: TGTGCCAGCAGCGACGGGACAGCCCGTCCCCAGCATTTT. As protein: CASSDGTARPQHF.

This rearrangement joins TRBV4-2 to TRBJ1-4; the match to TRBD1 covers 10 bases. The CDR3 covers 19 residues. Per the germline V gene, CDR1 is LGHNA and CDR2 is YNFKEQ. Losses at the gene ends were 4 bases for V and 3 bases for J; bases not matched to a gene: 14. The CDR3 spells CASSPRPSTGGASNEKLFF. As DNA, the CDR3 is TGTGCCAGCAGCCCGAGACCATCGACAGGGGGCGCCTCTAATGAAAAACTGTTTTTT.

The chain links TRBV5-4 to TRBJ2-5; 15 nucleotides align to TRBD2. CDR1 SGHNT and CDR2 YYREEE come from the germline V gene (reference sequence). The V gene end was trimmed by 4 bases and the J gene end by 5 bases; junction bases not matched to a gene: 6. The CDR3 spans 16 residues. The CDR3 is CASSIGLAGGVETQYF. The CDR3 nucleotides are TGTGCCAGCAGCATAGGACTAGCGGGAGGGGTTGAGACCCAGTACTTC.

The chain couples TRBV28 to TRBJ1-2; D is possibly TRBD1 (5 bases). Germline CDR1 reads MDHEN; CDR2 reads SYDVKM. The CDR3 runs to 16 residues. Deletions cut 7 bases from V and 9 bases from J, with 27 bases between. The CDR3 region has the DNA TGTGCCAGCACTACGGACTTTGAGGGGTACCGTCAACGCTACACCTTC. Its protein product is CASTTDFEGYRQRYTF.

This clone was found once. V gene TRBV19 combines with J gene TRBJ1-5; D is ambiguous. CDR3 length equals 13 residues. The V end was cut by 10 bases, the J end by 3 bases, with 13 bases between. The germline gives CDR1 LNHDA, CDR2 SQIVND (reference sequence). CDR3 nucleotide sequence: TGTGCCACCGCAGATGTTGACAATCAGCCCCAGCATTTT. Translation gives CATADVDNQPQHF.

Notes on this clone: The same CDR3 also results from other DNA sequences found in this sample. The chain has TRBV12-3 or TRBV12-4 and TRBJ1-4, with unresolved D. V was shortened by 3 bases and J by 7 bases, with 3 bases between the two germline ends. This CDR3 region has 11 residues. The CDR3 sequence is CASSFGEKLFF. The DNA for the CDR3 is TGTGCCAGCAGTTTCGGTGAAAAACTGTTTTTT.

The CDR3 reads CASSFGQGSSEQYF. The CDR3 nucleotides are TGTGCCAGCAGCTTTGGACAGGGGTCTTCCGAGCAGTACTTC. This chain links TRBV7-9 with TRBJ2-7, with 9 bases that match TRBD1. Losses at the gene ends were 3 bases for V and 6 bases for J; bases not matched to a gene: 6. The CDR3 length is 14 residues. Germline V gene sequence: CDR1 SEHNR, CDR2 FQNEAQ (reference sequence). The full variable domain, with the rest looked up from reference TRBV7-9 and TRBJ2-7, is DTGVSQNPRHKITKRGQNVTFRCDPISEHNRLYWYRQTLGQGPEFLTYFQNEAQLEKSRLLSDRFSAERPKGSFSTLEIQRTEQGDSAMYLCASSFGQGSSEQYFGPGTRLTVT.

The chain has TRBV2 and TRBJ1-1; D unresolved. The germline V gene encodes CDR1 SNHLY and CDR2 FYNNEI. The CDR3 runs 13 residues. The V and J ends lost 6 bases and 2 bases respectively, with 10 bases between them. The CDR3: CASSSDPNTEAFF. The CDR3 DNA reads TGTGCCAGCAGCTCGGACCCTAACACTGAAGCTTTCTTT.

DNA of the CDR3: TGTGCCAGCAGCGCGAGGGACAGGGGGGACTCTGGAAACACCATATATTTT. It translates to CASSARDRGDSGNTIYF. The rearrangement uses TRBV9 and TRBJ1-3, with 11 bases lining up with TRBD1. CDR1 SGDLS and CDR2 YYNGEE come from the germline V gene. The CDR3 consists of 17 residues. Trimming at V came to 3 bases and at J to 0 bases, leaving 5 bases not matched to a gene.

This chain connects TRBV7-2 to TRBJ2-1; D may be TRBD1 (6 bases). CDR1 is SGHTA, CDR2 FQGNSA, per germline. V was trimmed by 1 base and J by 8 bases, leaving 6 bases between them. The CDR3 loop spans 12 amino acids. This CDR3 reads CASSLGTDEQFF. CDR3 DNA sequence: TGTGCCAGCAGCTTAGGGACAGATGAGCAGTTCTTC.

The rearrangement uses TRBV7-9 and TRBJ2-1; 10 nucleotides align to TRBD2. In germline, CDR1 is SEHNR, CDR2 FQNEAQ (reference sequence). The CDR3 sequence is 16 residues long. V was clipped by 4 bases and J by 5 bases; unmatched bases: 8. Here the CDR3 DNA reads TGTGCCAGCAGCTCAACGATAGCGGGAGGTGACAATGAGCAGTTCTTC. It encodes CASSSTIAGGDNEQFF.

This clone was counted once. The chain combines TRBV9 with TRBJ2-3; D may be TRBD2 (6 bases). V shed 3 bases and J shed 0 bases, with 11 bases lying between them. This CDR3 region has 15 residues. Germline values: CDR1 SGDLS, CDR2 YYNGEE. CDR3 nucleotide sequence: TGTGCCAGCAGCGCAGCCGGGACTAGCACAGATACGCAGTATTTT. This gives the protein CASSAAGTSTDTQYF.

The CDR3 DNA reads as TGTGCCAGTAGTATTCAGGGACCCGTCGGCAGTGAGCAGTTCTTC. This sequence encodes CASSIQGPVGSEQFF. This chain links TRBV19 with TRBJ2-1; the D gene could be TRBD1 or TRBD2 (5 bases each). Germline V gene lookup returns CDR1 LNHDA and CDR2 SQIVND (reference sequence). Between the trimmed V and J ends, which lost 3 bases and 9 bases, there was a span of 18 bases. The CDR3 runs to 15 residues.

This chain joins TRBV6-5 and TRBJ1-2; 7 nucleotides align to TRBD1. V dropped 6 bases and J dropped 7; count of bases not matched to a gene: 8. The CDR3 totals 13 residues. Germline V lookup: CDR1 MNHEY, CDR2 SVGAGI. CDR3 residues: CASRPGTDAGYTF. DNA for the CDR3: TGTGCCAGCAGACCCGGGACAGACGCTGGCTACACCTTC.

This chain connects TRBV18 to TRBJ1-1; 7 bases are a match to TRBD1. Germline V gene lookup returns CDR1 KGHSH and CDR2 LQKENI. This CDR3 has 15 amino acids. Trimming cost V 4 bases and J 2 bases; bases outside gene matches: 7. The CDR3 is CASSLKGQLNTEAFF. CDR3 in DNA: TGTGCCAGCTCACTAAAGGGACAGCTAAACACTGAAGCTTTCTTT. Together with reference TRBV18 and TRBJ1-1, the CDR3 gives the full variable domain: NAGVMQNPRHLVRRRGQEARLRCSPMKGHSHVYWYRQLPEEGLKFMVYLQKENIIDESGMPKERFSAEFPKEGPSILRIQQVVRGDSAAYFCASSLKGQLNTEAFFGQGTRLTVV.

This chain links TRBV19 with TRBJ1-5; 7 bases align to TRBD1. V was clipped by 6 bases and J by 1 base; unmatched bases: 12. CDR1 LNHDA and CDR2 SQIVND come from the germline V gene (reference sequence). The CDR3 is 17 residues long. The CDR3 sequence: CASSRLTGFISNQPQHF. CDR3 nucleotide sequence: TGTGCCAGTAGCAGACTGACAGGGTTTATCAGCAATCAGCCCCAGCATTTT.

The rearrangement links TRBV3-1 (or the pseudogene TRBV3-2) to TRBJ1-1, with D unresolved. Trimming shortened V by 2 bases and J by 7 bases, and 8 bases separated the two germline ends. Germline CDR1 LGHDT, CDR2 YNNKEL (reference sequence). This CDR3 spans 12 amino acids. CDR3 loop: CASSQMGYEAFF. The CDR3 DNA follows: TGTGCCAGCAGCCAAATGGGCTATGAAGCTTTCTTT.

This chain joins TRBV5-1 and TRBJ2-3; 12 bases agree with TRBD2. The CDR3 sequence is 18 residues long. Looked up from germline, CDR1 is SGHRS and CDR2 is YFSETQ. The trim removed 4 bases at V and 2 bases at J, leaving 11 bases unmatched. The CDR3 nucleotides are TGCGCCAGCAGCGTACGACGAGGGACTAGCGGGTACACAGATACGCAGTATTTT. Translation: CASSVRRGTSGYTDTQYF.

The chain couples TRBV2 to TRBJ2-1; a possible D gene is TRBD2 (5 bases). There are 13 residues in the CDR3. V dropped 0 bases and J dropped 14 bases, with 14 bases sitting between them. Looked up from germline, CDR1 is SNHLY and CDR2 is FYNNEI. The CDR3 is CASSEAQSLEEFF. The CDR3 DNA is TGTGCCAGCAGTGAAGCACAGAGTCTGGAGGAGTTCTTC.